Included here is one T cell receptor (beta chain) sequence, with context. Libraries were prepared by immunoSEQ multiplex PCR; TCRdb keeps only in-frame clonotypes and omits some of them. The data show about half a million clones, 70% to 90% seen once. These data originate in a study of blood T cell repertoires in COVID-19. Germline-derived CDR1 and CDR2 are KGHDR and SFDVKD. The CDR3 length is 13 residues. The V and J ends lost 10 bases and 3 bases, in that order; junction bases with no gene match: 5. Material: PBMCs or T cells enriched from blood (not recorded which). The V and J genes are TRBV24-1 and TRBJ1-2; TRBD1 aligns across 9 bases. This receptor was obtained from a woman in her sixties who had recovered from COVID-19. The CDR3 protein is CATTQGADYGYTF. The CDR3 nucleotides read TGTGCCACGACACAGGGGGCAGACTATGGCTACACCTTC.